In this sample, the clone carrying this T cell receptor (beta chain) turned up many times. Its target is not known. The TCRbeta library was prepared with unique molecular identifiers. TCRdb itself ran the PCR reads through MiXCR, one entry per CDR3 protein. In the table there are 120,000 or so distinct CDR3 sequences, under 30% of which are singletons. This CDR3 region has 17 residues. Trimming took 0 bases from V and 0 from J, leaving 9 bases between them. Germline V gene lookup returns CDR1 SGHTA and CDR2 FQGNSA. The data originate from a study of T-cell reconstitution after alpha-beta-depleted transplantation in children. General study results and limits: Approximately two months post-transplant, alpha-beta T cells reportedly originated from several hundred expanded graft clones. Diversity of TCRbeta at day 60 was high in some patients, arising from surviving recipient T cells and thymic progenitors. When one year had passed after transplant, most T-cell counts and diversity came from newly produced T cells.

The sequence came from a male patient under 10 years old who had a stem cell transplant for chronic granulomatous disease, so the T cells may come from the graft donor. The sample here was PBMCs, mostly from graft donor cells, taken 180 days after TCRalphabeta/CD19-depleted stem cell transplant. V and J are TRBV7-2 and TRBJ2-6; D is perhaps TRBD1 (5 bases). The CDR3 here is CASSLARTHSGANVLTF. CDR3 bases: TGTGCCAGCAGCTTAGCTAGGACACACTCTGGGGCCAACGTCCTGACTTTC.